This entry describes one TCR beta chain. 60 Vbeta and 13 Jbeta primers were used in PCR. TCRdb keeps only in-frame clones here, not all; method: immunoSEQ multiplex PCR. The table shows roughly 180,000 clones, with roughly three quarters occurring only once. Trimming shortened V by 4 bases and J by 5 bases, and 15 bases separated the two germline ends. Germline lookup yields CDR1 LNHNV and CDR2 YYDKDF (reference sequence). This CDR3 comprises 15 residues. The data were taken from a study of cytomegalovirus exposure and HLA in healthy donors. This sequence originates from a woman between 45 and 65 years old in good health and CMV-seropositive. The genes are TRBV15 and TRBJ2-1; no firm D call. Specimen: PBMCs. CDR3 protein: CATSTQSGLHNEQFF. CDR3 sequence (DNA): TGTGCCACCAGCACCCAAAGTGGGCTCCACAATGAGCAGTTCTTC.